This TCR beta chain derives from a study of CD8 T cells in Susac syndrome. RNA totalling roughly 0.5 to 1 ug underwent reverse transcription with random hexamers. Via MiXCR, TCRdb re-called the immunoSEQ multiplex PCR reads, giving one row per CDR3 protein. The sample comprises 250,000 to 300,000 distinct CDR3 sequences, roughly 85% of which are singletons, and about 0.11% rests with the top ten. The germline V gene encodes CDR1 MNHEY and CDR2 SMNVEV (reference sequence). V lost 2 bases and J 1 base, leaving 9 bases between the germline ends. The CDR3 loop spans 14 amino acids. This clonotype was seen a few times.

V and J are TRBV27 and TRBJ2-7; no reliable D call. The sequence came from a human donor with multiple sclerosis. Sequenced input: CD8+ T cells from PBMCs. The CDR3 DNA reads TGTGCCAGCAGTTTAACCGGCGAGTCCTACGAGCAGTACTTC. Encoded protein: CASSLTGESYEQYF.